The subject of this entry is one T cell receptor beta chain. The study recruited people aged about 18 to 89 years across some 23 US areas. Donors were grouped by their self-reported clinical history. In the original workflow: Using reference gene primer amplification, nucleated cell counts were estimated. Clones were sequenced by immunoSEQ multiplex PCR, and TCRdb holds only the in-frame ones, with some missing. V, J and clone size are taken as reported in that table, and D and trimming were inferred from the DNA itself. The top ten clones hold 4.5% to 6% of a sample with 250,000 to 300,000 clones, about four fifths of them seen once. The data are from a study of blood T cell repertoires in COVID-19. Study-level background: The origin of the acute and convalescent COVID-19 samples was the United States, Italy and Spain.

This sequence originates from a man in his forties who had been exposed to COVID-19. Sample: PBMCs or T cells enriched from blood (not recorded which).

CDR3 region: CASSIRGLTQHF. The CDR3 nucleotides are TGTGCCAGTAGTATAAGGGGTTTGACCCAGCATTTT. The chain combines TRBV19 with TRBJ1-5; TRBD1 is a possible D gene (5 bases). Germline values: CDR1 LNHDA, CDR2 SQIVND (reference sequence). This CDR3 spans 12 amino acids. Trimming took 2 bases from V and 11 from J, leaving 10 bases between them.